These 29 T cell receptor beta chains were all obtained from the same sample, sequenced in a study of beta chain features in type 1 diabetes. What was sequenced were expressed TCRB transcripts, since all of the isolated RNA had been reverse transcribed. Data came from immunoSEQ multiplex PCR; TCRdb stores just in-frame clones and leaves some out. The data hold about 230,000 clones, with about 9.3% observed a single time. Input material: naive CD4+ T cells from blood. Receptor source: a woman in her late teens or twenties in good health.

For this clone: One junction end disagrees with the germline gene, perhaps due to a read error. V gene TRBV5-4 combines with J gene TRBJ1-2; D not certain. The CDR3 length is 15 residues. Germline V gene lookup returns CDR1 SGHNT and CDR2 YYREEE (reference sequence). The CDR3 nucleotides read TGCGCCAGCAGCCAAGGCCTGGCAGGAATTTATGGCTACACCTTC. It specifies CASSQGLAGIYGYTF.

The chain employs TRBV13 and TRBJ1-3, with a weak D call TRBD1 (6 bases). The CDR3 totals 15 residues. The V and J ends lost 3 bases and 0 bases respectively, with 9 bases between them. CDR1 and CDR2 from the germline V gene are PRHDT and FYEKMQ (reference sequence). This CDR3 reads CASSFWTASGNTIYF. CDR3 bases: TGTGCCAGCAGCTTCTGGACAGCCTCTGGAAACACCATATATTTT.

This clone came up a few times. This chain links TRBV5-4 with TRBJ2-5; TRBD2 is a possible D gene (7 bases). The V gene lost 5 bases and the J gene lost 3 bases, with 14 bases spanning the gap. Germline V lookup: CDR1 SGHNT, CDR2 YYREEE (reference sequence). The CDR3 contains 14 residues. This CDR3 reads CASRGGAMEETQYF. The CDR3 DNA reads TGTGCCAGCAGGGGGGGGGCCATGGAAGAGACCCAGTACTTC.

This clone appeared a few times. CDR3 in amino acids: CASSIVGDLYNEQFF. The CDR3 nucleotides are TGTGCCAGTAGTATAGTTGGAGACTTGTACAATGAGCAGTTCTTC. The chain joins TRBV19 to TRBJ2-1; D gene unclear. The germline gives CDR1 LNHDA, CDR2 SQIVND (reference sequence). The CDR3 is 15 residues long. V dropped 1 base and J dropped 4 bases, with 11 bases sitting between them.

V and J are TRBV5-1 and TRBJ1-4, with TRBD1 identical over 7 bases. CDR3 length: 12 amino acids. CDR1 is SGHRS and CDR2 is YFSETQ in the germline V gene. V was clipped by 5 bases and J by 7 bases; unmatched bases: 2. The CDR3 DNA sequence: TGCGCCAGCAGAGGACAGGCTGAAAAACTGTTTTTT. It specifies CASRGQAEKLFF.

There are a few counts of this clone. The gene calls are TRBV25-1 and TRBJ1-1, with 10 bases matching TRBD1. The CDR3 loop spans 14 amino acids. V lost 6 bases and J lost 1; bases outside the gene matches: 2. Germline loops: CDR1 MGHDK, CDR2 SYGVNS. CDR3 sequence: CASRGTGANTEAFF. The CDR3 DNA reads as TGTGCCAGCAGAGGGACAGGGGCGAACACTGAAGCTTTCTTT.

The sample holds a few counts of this clone. The rearrangement joins TRBV7-9 to TRBJ1-4; 9 bases agree with TRBD1. The CDR3 contains 15 residues. Germline values: CDR1 SEHNR, CDR2 FQNEAQ (reference sequence). The J segment lost 8 bases and the V segment lost 5 bases, leaving 9 bases of the junction unmatched. The CDR3 spells CASSEGQGVREKLFF. CDR3 sequence (DNA): TGTGCCAGCAGCGAGGGACAGGGAGTTCGGGAAAAACTGTTTTTT.

V usage is TRBV4-1 and J usage is TRBJ2-7, with 7 bases aligning to TRBD2. The length of the CDR3 is 14 residues. CDR1 and CDR2 from the germline V gene are MGHRA and YSYEKL. Trimming took 4 bases from V and 7 from J; bases not matched to a gene: 10. CDR3: CASSLAGVAGEQYF. The CDR3 nucleotides are TGCGCCAGCAGCCTCGCGGGAGTCGCGGGTGAGCAGTACTTC.

This clone was detected a few times. The genes are TRBV19 and TRBJ1-1, with D tentatively TRBD1 (5 bases). Germline CDR1 reads LNHDA; CDR2 reads SQIVND (reference sequence). The CDR3 contains 13 residues. Trimming took off 5 bases at V and 3 bases at J, with 10 bases between the two ends. The CDR3 DNA sequence: TGTGCCAGTAGTCTTCAGGGTGACACTGAAGCTTTCTTT. Translating gives CASSLQGDTEAFF. Complete variable domain (other parts from reference TRBV19 and TRBJ1-1): DGGITQSPKYLFRKEGQNVTLSCEQNLNHDAMYWYRQDPGQGLRLIYYSQIVNDFQKGDIAEGYSVSREKKESFPLTVTSAQKNPTAFYLCASSLQGDTEAFFGQGTRLTVV.

This clone was detected only a few times. CDR3 sequence reads: CASSLASRYNEQFF. CDR3 in DNA: TGCGCCAGCAGCTTGGCGAGTCGGTACAATGAGCAGTTCTTC. V usage is TRBV5-1 and J usage is TRBJ2-1; D gene unclear. Germline CDR1 is SGHRS and CDR2 is YFSETQ. The germline V and J ends were trimmed by 0 bases and 4 bases, with 8 bases remaining between them. The CDR3 has 14 amino acids.

This clone was counted a few times. Here the CDR3 DNA reads TGTGCCAGCAGCTCGACTAGCGGAACAGATACGCAGTATTTT. As protein: CASSSTSGTDTQYF. The V call is TRBV5-5, the J call TRBJ2-3, with 9 bases identical to TRBD2. Germline CDR1 reads SGHKS; CDR2 reads YYEKEE (reference sequence). The J segment lost 3 bases and the V segment lost 3 bases, leaving 2 bases of the junction unmatched. The CDR3 sequence is 14 residues long. Drawing the rest from reference TRBV5-5 and TRBJ2-3, the complete variable domain is DAGVTQSPTHLIKTRGQQVTLRCSPISGHKSVSWYQQVLGQGPQFIFQYYEKEERGRGNFPDRFSARQFPNYSSELNVNALLLGDSALYLCASSSTSGTDTQYFGPGTRLTVL.

The chain uses TRBV27 and TRBJ2-3; 10 bases line up with TRBD2. The CDR3 contains 13 residues. Per germline, CDR1 MNHEY and CDR2 SMNVEV (reference sequence). The ends lost 6 bases at V and 4 bases at J; junction bases unmatched: 1. The CDR3 nucleotides read TGTGCCAGCAGACTAGCGGGGTCAGATACGCAGTATTTT. Encoded protein: CASRLAGSDTQYF.

This clone was counted only a few times. The chain has TRBV6-1 and TRBJ1-2; 7 bases fit TRBD1. Germline loops: CDR1 MNHNS, CDR2 SASEGT. The CDR3 has 13 amino acids. Trimming removed 3 bases from V and 7 bases from J; junction bases left unmatched: 5. In nucleotides, the CDR3 is TGTGCCAGCAGTGATCGACAGGGTTCTGGCTACACCTTC. Translated: CASSDRQGSGYTF.

The table lists this clone with a few counts. V and J are TRBV5-1 and TRBJ2-1; possible D gene TRBD1, 5 bases. Germline lookup yields CDR1 SGHRS and CDR2 YFSETQ. This CDR3 has 13 amino acids. V was trimmed by 0 bases and J by 10 bases, leaving 11 bases between them. The CDR3 sequence: CASSLDSGAEQFF. The CDR3 DNA reads as TGCGCCAGCAGCTTGGATAGTGGGGCAGAGCAGTTCTTC. Together with reference TRBV5-1 and TRBJ2-1, the CDR3 gives the full variable domain: KAGVTQTPRYLIKTRGQQVTLSCSPISGHRSVSWYQQTPGQGLQFLFEYFSETQRNKGNFPGRFSGRQFSNSRSEMNVSTLELGDSALYLCASSLDSGAEQFFGPGTRLTVL.

CDR3 amino acids: CAWKGGGRHYGYTF. CDR3 nucleotide sequence: TGTGCCTGGAAAGGGGGCGGGCGGCACTATGGCTACACCTTC. This chain joins TRBV30 and TRBJ1-2; 7 bases map to TRBD1. The CDR3 consists of 14 residues. With 4 bases clipped from V and 3 bases from J, the junction kept 8 bases outside the gene matches. Germline V gene lookup returns CDR1 GTSNPN and CDR2 SVGIG (reference sequence).

This sequence joins TRBV29-1 and TRBJ2-1; D may be TRBD2 (5 bases). The CDR3 consists of 15 residues. V was pared by 7 bases and J by 0 bases, with 16 bases between. Germline V gene lookup returns CDR1 SQVTM and CDR2 ANQGSEA. The CDR3 sequence is CSASWSGSSYNEQFF. CDR3 in DNA: TGCAGCGCCTCATGGAGCGGAAGCTCCTACAATGAGCAGTTCTTC.

Only a few counts were recorded for this clone. The rearrangement joins TRBV6-1 to TRBJ2-1; a possible D gene is TRBD1 (5 bases). Germline CDR1 and CDR2: MNHNS and SASEGT. The CDR3 runs 14 residues. V shed 5 bases and J shed 5 bases, with 13 bases lying between them. Here the CDR3 reads CASSYSTANNEQFF. For the CDR3, the DNA is TGTGCCAGCAGTTATTCGACAGCAAACAATGAGCAGTTCTTC.

This clone was found a few times. The chain joins TRBV2 to TRBJ1-1; the match to TRBD1 covers 9 bases. Germline values: CDR1 SNHLY, CDR2 FYNNEI. This CDR3 is 14 amino acids long. V dropped 6 bases and J dropped 3; count of bases not matched to a gene: 5. CDR3: CASSLTGGDTEAFF. DNA for the CDR3: TGTGCCAGCAGCCTGACAGGGGGAGACACTGAAGCTTTCTTT.

This clone is a singleton in its sample. The chain uses TRBV6-6 and TRBJ2-5, with 10 bases lining up with TRBD1. The J call could be wrong; TRBJ2-7 is a better fit for the DNA end. CDR3 size: 15 residues. The germline CDR1 and CDR2 sequences are MNHNY and SVGAGI (reference sequence). The CDR3 nucleotides read TGTGCCAGCAGTTCTATGGGACAGGGGTTCCACGAGCAGTACTTC. This sequence encodes CASSSMGQGFHEQYF.

The rearrangement links TRBV30 to TRBJ1-5; maybe TRBD1 (5 bases). The V end lost 5 bases, the J end lost 5 bases, and 10 bases lay between the germline ends. The CDR3 totals 12 residues. The germline gives CDR1 GTSNPN, CDR2 SVGIG (reference sequence). CDR3: CAWDSQDQPQHF. The CDR3 nucleotides read TGTGCCTGGGACAGTCAGGATCAGCCCCAGCATTTT.

The genes are TRBV5-4 and TRBJ2-3; 13 bases fit TRBD2. Trimming cost V 4 bases and J 3 bases; bases outside gene matches: 5. CDR3 length: 16 residues. Germline values: CDR1 SGHNT, CDR2 YYREEE (reference sequence). CDR3 sequence: CASSQGLAGVTDTQYF. The CDR3 bases are TGTGCCAGCAGCCAAGGACTAGCGGGAGTTACAGATACGCAGTATTTT.

This clone was detected only a few times. The genes are TRBV5-1 and TRBJ2-1; 10 nucleotides align to TRBD2. V lost 0 bases to trimming and J lost 4 bases; unmatched junction nucleotides: 4. Germline assignment: CDR1 SGHRS and CDR2 YFSETQ. The CDR3 extends over 16 amino acids. CDR3 protein: CASSLAFSGGYNEQFF. CDR3 sequence (DNA): TGCGCCAGCAGCTTGGCGTTTAGCGGGGGGTACAATGAGCAGTTCTTC.

This chain joins TRBV7-9 and TRBJ1-5; 8 bases agree with TRBD1. This CDR3 spans 13 amino acids. J lost 5 bases, V lost 9 bases, and 6 bases had no gene match. Germline V gene lookup returns CDR1 SEHNR and CDR2 FQNEAQ (reference sequence). CDR3 bases: TGTGCCAGTGCACAGGGGGTCGATCAGCCCCAGCATTTT. Protein: CASAQGVDQPQHF.

There are a few counts of this clone. The chain is built from TRBV30 and TRBJ1-1, with no clear D. The ends were cut back, 0 bases at V and 4 bases at J, with 12 bases in the middle. Germline V lookup: CDR1 GTSNPN, CDR2 SVGIG (reference sequence). The CDR3 has 14 amino acids. The CDR3, as DNA: TGTGCCTGGAGTGTACGGTTGCATTCCACTGAAGCTTTCTTT. Encoded protein: CAWSVRLHSTEAFF.

A few counts support this clone. The chain couples TRBV6-5 to TRBJ2-7; no firm D call. The germline V gene encodes CDR1 MNHEY and CDR2 SVGAGI. CDR3 length: 12 residues. Deletions cut 6 bases from V and 0 bases from J, with 6 bases between. The CDR3: CASRSSSYEQYF. The DNA of the CDR3 is TGTGCCAGCAGGTCGAGCTCCTACGAGCAGTACTTC.

V is TRBV10-3 and J is TRBJ2-3; 8 nucleotides agree with TRBD2. Looked up from germline, CDR1 is ENHRY and CDR2 is SYGVKD. V was clipped by 7 bases and J by 5 bases; unmatched bases: 8. CDR3 length: 14 amino acids. CDR3 amino acids: CAITPAGDVDTQYF. CDR3 in DNA: TGTGCCATCACGCCAGCGGGAGATGTAGATACGCAGTATTTT.

This rearrangement joins TRBV30 to TRBJ1-6, with D possibly matching TRBD1 (5 bases). This CDR3 region has 13 residues. Per the germline V gene, CDR1 is GTSNPN and CDR2 is SVGIG (reference sequence). Trimming shortened V by 4 bases and J by 6 bases, and 10 bases separated the two germline ends. DNA of the CDR3: TGTGCCTGGATGGGGAGGGGTAATTCACCCCTCCACTTT. It translates to CAWMGRGNSPLHF. The variable domain in full, with the rest retrieved from reference TRBV30 and TRBJ1-6, is SQTIHQWPATLVQPVGSPLSLECTVEGTSNPNLYWYRQAAGRGLQLLFYSVGIGQISSEVPQNLSASRPQDRQFILSSKKLLLSDSGFYLCAWMGRGNSPLHFGNGTRLTVT.

The chain uses TRBV18 and TRBJ2-1; TRBD1 agrees at 7 bases. The germline gives CDR1 KGHSH, CDR2 LQKENI. This CDR3 is 16 amino acids long. J was trimmed by 6 bases and V by 6 bases; bases with no gene match: 14. For the CDR3, the DNA is TGTGCCAGCTCCCGTCGACAGGGTCAAGGGGCCAATGAGCAGTTCTTC. It translates to CASSRRQGQGANEQFF.

The V gene is TRBV5-1, the J gene TRBJ2-1; 7 nucleotides line up with TRBD2. J lost 3 bases, V lost 0 bases, and 3 bases had no gene match. Germline CDR1 and CDR2: SGHRS and YFSETQ. This CDR3 is 15 amino acids long. CDR3 region: CASSLGASGYNEQFF. The CDR3 coding sequence is TGCGCCAGCAGCTTGGGGGCTAGCGGCTACAATGAGCAGTTCTTC.